A selection of T cell receptor beta chains follows, all from one sample in a study of blood T cell repertoires in COVID-19. Here immunoSEQ multiplex PCR was the method, and the copy in TCRdb shows in-frame clones only, minus some. The sample includes 45,000 to 60,000 clones, under 90% of them seen just once. The source material was peripheral blood. These receptors all come from a woman older than 75 with acute or convalescent COVID-19. CDR3s include the opening cysteine and the closing phenylalanine or tryptophan. A D gene is named only where the DNA matches it firmly. Some rows have no size entry. The others give once, few or many, or a class for an expanded clone.

cdr3_aa: CASSQTSSRETQYF; cdr3_nt: TGTGCCAGCAGCCAAACTAGCTCTCGAGAGACCCAGTACTTC; v_call: TRBV2; j_call: TRBJ2-5; cdr3_length: 14; clone_size: -; d_call: -
cdr3_aa: CAISPGLAGGQETQYF; cdr3_nt: TGTGCCATCAGCCCCGGACTAGCGGGGGGACAAGAGACCCAGTACTTC; v_call: TRBV10-3; j_call: TRBJ2-5; cdr3_length: 16; clone_size: few; d_call: TRBD2
cdr3_aa: CACRRGLLYEQYF; cdr3_nt: TGTGCCTGCCGCAGGGGGCTCTTGTACGAGCAGTACTTC; v_call: TRBV30; j_call: TRBJ2-7; cdr3_length: 13; clone_size: once; d_call: TRBD1
cdr3_aa: CASSDSQGRQTQYF; cdr3_nt: TGTGCCAGCAGCGACTCACAGGGTCGGCAGACCCAGTACTTC; v_call: TRBV11-2; j_call: TRBJ2-5; cdr3_length: 14; clone_size: -; d_call: -
cdr3_aa: CASQTGTGLHPAPNEQFF; cdr3_nt: TGTGCCAGCCAAACCGGGACAGGGTTACACCCCGCCCCAAATGAGCAGTTCTTC; v_call: TRBV7-9; j_call: TRBJ2-1; cdr3_length: 18; clone_size: few; d_call: TRBD1
cdr3_aa: CASRQGSGGYTF; cdr3_nt: TGTGCCAGCCGTCAGGGGTCAGGTGGCTACACCTTC; v_call: TRBV6-5; j_call: TRBJ1-2; cdr3_length: 12; clone_size: -; d_call: -
cdr3_aa: CASSLGVGGASGYTF; cdr3_nt: TGTGCCAGCAGCTTAGGGGTAGGGGGCGCATCGGGCTACACCTTC; v_call: TRBV11-3; j_call: TRBJ1-2; cdr3_length: 15; clone_size: -; d_call: TRBD1
cdr3_aa: CASSQVGGSTEAFF; cdr3_nt: TGTGCCAGCAGCCAAGTTGGGGGGAGCACTGAAGCTTTCTTT; v_call: TRBV3-1/TRBV3-2; j_call: TRBJ1-1; cdr3_length: 14; clone_size: -; d_call: -
cdr3_aa: CASSLTIQDVGVWGYTF; cdr3_nt: TGCGCCAGCAGCTTGACTATACAGGACGTAGGGGTGTGGGGCTACACCTTC; v_call: TRBV5-1; j_call: TRBJ1-2; cdr3_length: 17; clone_size: -; d_call: -
cdr3_aa: CASTRRDLQNNEQFF; cdr3_nt: TGTGCCAGCACACGACGGGACTTACAAAACAATGAGCAGTTCTTC; v_call: TRBV6-5; j_call: TRBJ2-1; cdr3_length: 15; clone_size: -; d_call: -
cdr3_aa: CAIASRSGKASGANVLTF; cdr3_nt: TGTGCCATCGCCAGTCGGTCAGGGAAAGCCTCTGGGGCCAACGTCCTGACTTTC; v_call: TRBV10-3; j_call: TRBJ2-6; cdr3_length: 18; clone_size: once; d_call: -
cdr3_aa: CASSSGQAGGYNEQFF; cdr3_nt: TGTGCCAGTAGCTCGGGACAGGCAGGGGGCTACAATGAGCAGTTCTTC; v_call: TRBV19; j_call: TRBJ2-1; cdr3_length: 16; clone_size: -; d_call: TRBD1
cdr3_aa: CASSQGYEQFF; cdr3_nt: TGTGCCAGCTCCCAGGGCTATGAGCAGTTCTTC; v_call: TRBV18; j_call: TRBJ2-1; cdr3_length: 11; clone_size: -; d_call: -
cdr3_aa: CASSDRATLEAFF; cdr3_nt: TGTGCCAGCAGCGACAGGGCCACTCTTGAAGCTTTCTTT; v_call: TRBV25-1; j_call: TRBJ1-1; cdr3_length: 13; clone_size: -; d_call: TRBD1
cdr3_aa: CASSPGQGYNEQFF; cdr3_nt: TGTGCCAGCAGTCCGGGACAGGGTTACAATGAGCAGTTCTTC; v_call: TRBV7-2; j_call: TRBJ2-1; cdr3_length: 14; clone_size: -; d_call: TRBD1
cdr3_aa: CASSLRGGPGELFF; cdr3_nt: TGCGCCAGCAGCTTGAGGGGGGGCCCCGGGGAGCTGTTTTTT; v_call: TRBV5-1; j_call: TRBJ2-2; cdr3_length: 14; clone_size: -; d_call: -